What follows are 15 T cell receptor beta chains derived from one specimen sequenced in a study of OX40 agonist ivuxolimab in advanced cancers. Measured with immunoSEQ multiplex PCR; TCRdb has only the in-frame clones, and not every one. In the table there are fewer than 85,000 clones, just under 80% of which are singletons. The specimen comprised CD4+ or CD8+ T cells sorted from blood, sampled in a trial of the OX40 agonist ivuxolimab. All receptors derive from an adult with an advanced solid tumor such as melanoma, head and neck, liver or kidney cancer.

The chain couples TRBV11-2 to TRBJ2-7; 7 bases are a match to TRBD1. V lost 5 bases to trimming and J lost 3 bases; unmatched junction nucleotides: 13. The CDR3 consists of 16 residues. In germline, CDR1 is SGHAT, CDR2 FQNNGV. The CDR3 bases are TGTGCCAGCAGCCTGAAGAATCACAGGGGTTTCTACGAGCAGTACTTC. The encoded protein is CASSLKNHRGFYEQYF. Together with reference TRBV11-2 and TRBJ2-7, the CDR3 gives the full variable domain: EAGVAQSPRYKIIEKRQSVAFWCNPISGHATLYWYQQILGQGPKLLIQFQNNGVVDDSQLPKDRFSAERLKGVDSTLKIQPAKLEDSAVYLCASSLKNHRGFYEQYFGPGTRLTVT.

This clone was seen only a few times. The CDR3 loop is CASSYSITGTNSPLHF. CDR3 nucleotide sequence: TGTGCCAGCAGTTACTCGATCACAGGGACTAATTCACCCCTCCACTTT. The chain employs TRBV6-5 and TRBJ1-6; tentatively, D is TRBD1 (6 bases). Germline V gene data show CDR1 as MNHEY and CDR2 as SVGAGI. V was shortened by 0 bases and J by 6 bases, with 12 bases between the two germline ends. This CDR3 is built from 16 residues.

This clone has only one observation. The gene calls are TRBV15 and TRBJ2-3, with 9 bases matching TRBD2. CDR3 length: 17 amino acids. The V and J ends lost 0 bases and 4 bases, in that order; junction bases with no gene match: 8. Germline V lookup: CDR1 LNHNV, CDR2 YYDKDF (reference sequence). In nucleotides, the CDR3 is TGTGCCACCAGCAGAGATCCCGCGGGGGGGGCCTCAGATACGCAGTATTTT. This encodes CATSRDPAGGASDTQYF.

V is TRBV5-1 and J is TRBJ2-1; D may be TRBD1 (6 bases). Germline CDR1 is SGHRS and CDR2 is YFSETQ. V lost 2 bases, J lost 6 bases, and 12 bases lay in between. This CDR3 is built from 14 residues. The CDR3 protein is CASSLGVQGNEQFF. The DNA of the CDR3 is TGCGCCAGCAGCTTAGGGGTACAGGGCAATGAGCAGTTCTTC.

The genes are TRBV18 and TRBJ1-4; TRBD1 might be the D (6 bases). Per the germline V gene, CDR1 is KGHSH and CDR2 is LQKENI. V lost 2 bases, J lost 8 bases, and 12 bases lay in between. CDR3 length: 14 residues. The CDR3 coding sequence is TGTGCCAGCTCACCATTAACAGGGACCGAAAAACTGTTTTTT. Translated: CASSPLTGTEKLFF.

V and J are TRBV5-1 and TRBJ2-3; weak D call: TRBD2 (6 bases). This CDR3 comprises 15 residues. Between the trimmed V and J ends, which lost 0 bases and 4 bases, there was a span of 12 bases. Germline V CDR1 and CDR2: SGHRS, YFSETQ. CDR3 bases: TGCGCCAGCAGCTTGGTGGCGGGGAGGTCAGATACGCAGTATTTT. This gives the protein CASSLVAGRSDTQYF. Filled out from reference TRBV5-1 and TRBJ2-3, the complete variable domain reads KAGVTQTPRYLIKTRGQQVTLSCSPISGHRSVSWYQQTPGQGLQFLFEYFSETQRNKGNFPGRFSGRQFSNSRSEMNVSTLELGDSALYLCASSLVAGRSDTQYFGPGTRLTVL.

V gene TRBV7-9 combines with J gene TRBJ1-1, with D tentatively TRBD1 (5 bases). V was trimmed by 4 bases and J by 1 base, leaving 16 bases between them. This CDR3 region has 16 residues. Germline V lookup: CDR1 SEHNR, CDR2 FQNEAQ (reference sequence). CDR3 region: CASSSALSGPNTEAFF. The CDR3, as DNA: TGTGCCAGCAGCTCGGCCCTTTCAGGGCCGAACACTGAAGCTTTCTTT.

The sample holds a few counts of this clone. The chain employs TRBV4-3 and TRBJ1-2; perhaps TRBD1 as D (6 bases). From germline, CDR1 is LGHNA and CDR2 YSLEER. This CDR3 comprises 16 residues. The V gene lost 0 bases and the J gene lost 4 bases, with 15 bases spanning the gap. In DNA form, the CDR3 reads TGCGCCAGCAGCCAAGATCTGGCAGGGGTTGTCTATGGCTACACCTTC. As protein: CASSQDLAGVVYGYTF.

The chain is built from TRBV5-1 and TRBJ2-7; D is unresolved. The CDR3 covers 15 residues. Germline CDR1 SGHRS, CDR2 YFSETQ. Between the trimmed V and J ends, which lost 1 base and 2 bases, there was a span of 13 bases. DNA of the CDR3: TGCGCCAGCAGCTTGTACGGGCGCAGCGCCTACGAGCAGTACTTC. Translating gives CASSLYGRSAYEQYF.

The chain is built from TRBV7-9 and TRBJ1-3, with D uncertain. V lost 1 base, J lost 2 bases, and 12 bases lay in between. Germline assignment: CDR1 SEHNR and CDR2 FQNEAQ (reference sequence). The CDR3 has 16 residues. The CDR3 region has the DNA TGTGCCAGCAGCTTAGGGCCAGGTATGGCTGGAAACACCATATATTTT. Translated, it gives CASSLGPGMAGNTIYF.

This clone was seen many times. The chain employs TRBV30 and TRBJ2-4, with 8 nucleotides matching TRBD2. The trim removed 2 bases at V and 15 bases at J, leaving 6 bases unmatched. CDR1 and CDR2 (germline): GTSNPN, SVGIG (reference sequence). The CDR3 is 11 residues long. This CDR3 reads CAWSLGRERYF. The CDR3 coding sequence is TGTGCCTGGAGTCTCGGGAGGGAGCGGTACTTC.

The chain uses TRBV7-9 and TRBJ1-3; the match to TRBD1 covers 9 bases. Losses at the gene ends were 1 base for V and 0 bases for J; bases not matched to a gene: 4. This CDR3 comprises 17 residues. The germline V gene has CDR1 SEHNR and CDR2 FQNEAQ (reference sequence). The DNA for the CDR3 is TGTGCCAGCAGCTTAGGGACAGGGGAAAACTCTGGAAACACCATATATTTT. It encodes CASSLGTGENSGNTIYF. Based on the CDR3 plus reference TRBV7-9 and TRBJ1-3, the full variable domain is DTGVSQNPRHKITKRGQNVTFRCDPISEHNRLYWYRQTLGQGPEFLTYFQNEAQLEKSRLLSDRFSAERPKGSFSTLEIQRTEQGDSAMYLCASSLGTGENSGNTIYFGEGSWLTVV.

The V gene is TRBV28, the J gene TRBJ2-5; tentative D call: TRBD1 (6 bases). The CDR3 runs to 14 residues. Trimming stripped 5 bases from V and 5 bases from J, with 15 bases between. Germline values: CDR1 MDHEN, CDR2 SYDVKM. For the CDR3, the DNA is TGTGCCAGCAGTCTCGGGACACGACGGGAGACCCAGTACTTC. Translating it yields CASSLGTRRETQYF.

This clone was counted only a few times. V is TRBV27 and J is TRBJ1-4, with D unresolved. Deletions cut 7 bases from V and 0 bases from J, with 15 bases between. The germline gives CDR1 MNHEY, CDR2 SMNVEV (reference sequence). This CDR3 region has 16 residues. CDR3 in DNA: TGTGCCAGCAAAGGCGCCGCCGTTGCAACTAATGAAAAACTGTTTTTT. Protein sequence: CASKGAAVATNEKLFF.

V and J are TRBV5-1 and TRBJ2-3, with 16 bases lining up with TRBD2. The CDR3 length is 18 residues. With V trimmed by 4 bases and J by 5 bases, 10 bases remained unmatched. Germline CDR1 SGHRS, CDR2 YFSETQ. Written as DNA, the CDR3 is TGCGCCAGCAGCCGCGGGACTAGCGGGAGGGGGCGAGAAGATACGCAGTATTTT. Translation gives CASSRGTSGRGREDTQYF. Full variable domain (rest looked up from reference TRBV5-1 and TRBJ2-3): KAGVTQTPRYLIKTRGQQVTLSCSPISGHRSVSWYQQTPGQGLQFLFEYFSETQRNKGNFPGRFSGRQFSNSRSEMNVSTLELGDSALYLCASSRGTSGRGREDTQYFGPGTRLTVL.